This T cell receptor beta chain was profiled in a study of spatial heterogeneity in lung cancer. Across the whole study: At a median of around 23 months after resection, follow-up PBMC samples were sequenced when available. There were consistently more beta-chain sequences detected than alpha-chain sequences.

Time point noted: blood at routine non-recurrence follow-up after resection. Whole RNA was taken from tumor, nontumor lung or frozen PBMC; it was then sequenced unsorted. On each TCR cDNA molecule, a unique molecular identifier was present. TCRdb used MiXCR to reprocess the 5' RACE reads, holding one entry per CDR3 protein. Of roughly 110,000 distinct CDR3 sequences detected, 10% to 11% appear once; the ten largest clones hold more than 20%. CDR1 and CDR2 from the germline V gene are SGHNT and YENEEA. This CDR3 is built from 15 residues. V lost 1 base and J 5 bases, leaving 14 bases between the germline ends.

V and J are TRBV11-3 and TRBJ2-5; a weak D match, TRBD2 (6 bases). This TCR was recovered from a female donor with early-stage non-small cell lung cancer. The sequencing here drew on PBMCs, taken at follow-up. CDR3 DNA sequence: TGTGCCAGCAGCTTAGTAGGAGGGCGACGGGAGACCCAGTACTTC. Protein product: CASSLVGGRRETQYF.